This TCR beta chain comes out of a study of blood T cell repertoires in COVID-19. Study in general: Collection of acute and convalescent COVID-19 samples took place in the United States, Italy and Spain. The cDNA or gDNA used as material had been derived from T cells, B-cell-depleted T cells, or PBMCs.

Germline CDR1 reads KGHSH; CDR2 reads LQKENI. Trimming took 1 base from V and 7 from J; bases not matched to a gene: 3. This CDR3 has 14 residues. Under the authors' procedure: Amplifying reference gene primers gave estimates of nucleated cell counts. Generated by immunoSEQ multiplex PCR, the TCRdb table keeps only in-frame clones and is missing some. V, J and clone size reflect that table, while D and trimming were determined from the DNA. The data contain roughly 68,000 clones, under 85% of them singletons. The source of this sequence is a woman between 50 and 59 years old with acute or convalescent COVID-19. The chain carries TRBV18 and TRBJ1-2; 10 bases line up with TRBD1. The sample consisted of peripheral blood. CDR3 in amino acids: CASSPRDRGLGYTF. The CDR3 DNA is TGTGCCAGCTCACCACGGGACAGGGGCCTTGGCTACACCTTC.